This section outlines one TCR beta chain sequence together with its context. Its target is unknown. TCR beta rearrangements were amplified from peripheral blood genomic DNA. This specimen belongs to a study of T cell repertoires in aging, cancer and after chemotherapy. Study-level background: Repeat sampling of healthy donors over several months to years showed clear clonal overlap. Study-wide findings and caveats: Compared with age-matched healthy donors, untreated hematological or solid cancer patients showed higher blood TCR clonality.

Trimming shortened V by 4 bases and J by 5 bases, and 19 bases separated the two germline ends. CDR1 is SGHKS and CDR2 is YYEKEE in the germline V gene (reference sequence). This CDR3 region has 16 residues. TRB rearrangements spanning V, D and J were amplified using mixed TRB-A/B primers. TCRdb recomputed calls from the multiplex PCR reads with MiXCR, one row per CDR3 protein. Of 13,000 or so distinct CDR3 sequences listed, 20% to 30% are singletons. Sequencing used blood. The receptor comes from a human donor in good health. The J gene is TRBJ2-4, the V gene TRBV5-5; D is possibly TRBD1 (6 bases). The CDR3 nucleotides are TGTGCCAGCAGCATGGTCATTGGGGGCGGCCAAAACATTCAGTACTTC. This encodes CASSMVIGGGQNIQYF.